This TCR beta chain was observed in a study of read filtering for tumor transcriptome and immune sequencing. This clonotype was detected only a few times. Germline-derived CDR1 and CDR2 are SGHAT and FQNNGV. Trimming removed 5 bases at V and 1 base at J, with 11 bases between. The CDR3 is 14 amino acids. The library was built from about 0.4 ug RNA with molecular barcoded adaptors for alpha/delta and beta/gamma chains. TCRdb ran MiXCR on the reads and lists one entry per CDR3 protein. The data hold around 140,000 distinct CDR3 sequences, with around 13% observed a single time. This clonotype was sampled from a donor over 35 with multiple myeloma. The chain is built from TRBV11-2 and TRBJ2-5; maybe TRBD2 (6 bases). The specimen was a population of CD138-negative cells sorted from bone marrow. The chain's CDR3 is CASSPGGVQETQYF. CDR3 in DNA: TGTGCCAGCAGCCCAGGAGGGGTCCAAGAGACCCAGTACTTC.